A selection of T cell receptor beta chains follows, all from one sample in a study of beta chain features in type 1 diabetes. Sequencing used immunoSEQ multiplex PCR; TCRdb keeps in-frame clones, though not all of them. The sample yields about 930,000 clones, roughly 17% seen once. The sample consisted of naive CD4+ T cells from blood. These receptors originate from a woman under 30 in good health. CDR3s include the opening cysteine and the closing phenylalanine or tryptophan. The order of the fields is clone size, J gene, D gene, V gene, CDR3 protein, CDR3 DNA. D genes are given only for firm matches. For some rows the clone size is stated as once, few or many, or as a class when expanded; others skip it.

clone_size: NA; j_call: TRBJ2-3; d_call: NA; v_call: TRBV28; cdr3_aa: CASSFRGKGTDTQYF; cdr3_nt: TGTGCCAGCAGTTTTCGGGGTAAAGGCACAGATACGCAGTATTTT
clone_size: NA; j_call: TRBJ2-3; d_call: NA; v_call: TRBV14; cdr3_aa: CASSQPRRQGNRDTQYF; cdr3_nt: TGTGCCAGCAGCCAACCCCGGCGGCAGGGGAATCGAGATACGCAGTATTTT
clone_size: few; j_call: TRBJ2-5; d_call: TRBD2; v_call: TRBV7-9; cdr3_aa: CASSLAVTSGSQTQETQYF; cdr3_nt: TGTGCCAGCAGCTTAGCCGTCACTAGCGGGAGCCAGACCCAGGAGACCCAGTACTTC
clone_size: NA; j_call: TRBJ1-2; d_call: NA; v_call: TRBV7-2; cdr3_aa: CASSLEQGNSYYGYTF; cdr3_nt: TGTGCCAGCAGCTTAGAACAGGGTAACTCGTACTATGGCTACACCTTC
clone_size: NA; j_call: TRBJ2-3; d_call: TRBD2; v_call: TRBV5-4; cdr3_aa: CASSLRASGRTDTQYF; cdr3_nt: TGTGCCAGCAGCTTGCGGGCTAGCGGGAGAACTGATACGCAGTATTTT
clone_size: few; j_call: TRBJ1-3; d_call: NA; v_call: TRBV7-9; cdr3_aa: CASSFPGNTIYF; cdr3_nt: TGTGCCAGCAGTTTTCCCGGAAACACCATATATTTT
clone_size: NA; j_call: TRBJ2-6; d_call: NA; v_call: TRBV7-3; cdr3_aa: CASSLTRDLGSGANVLTF; cdr3_nt: TGTGCCAGCAGCTTAACTCGGGACCTTGGCTCTGGGGCCAACGTCCTGACTTTC
clone_size: NA; j_call: TRBJ2-5; d_call: NA; v_call: TRBV10-3; cdr3_aa: CAIRISTGLVEETQYF; cdr3_nt: TGTGCCATCAGGATTTCAACAGGCTTAGTTGAAGAGACCCAGTACTTC
clone_size: few; j_call: TRBJ2-3; d_call: NA; v_call: TRBV7-9; cdr3_aa: CASSLEGSDTQYF; cdr3_nt: TGTGCCAGCAGCTTAGAAGGGTCAGATACGCAGTATTTT
clone_size: NA; j_call: TRBJ2-5; d_call: NA; v_call: TRBV7-7; cdr3_aa: CASSTDSQETQYF; cdr3_nt: TGTGCTAGCAGCACTGACTCCCAAGAGACCCAGTACTTC
clone_size: few; j_call: TRBJ2-7; d_call: NA; v_call: TRBV10-3; cdr3_aa: CAISGSSYEQYF; cdr3_nt: TGTGCCATCAGTGGGAGCTCCTACGAGCAGTACTTC
clone_size: NA; j_call: TRBJ2-7; d_call: NA; v_call: TRBV28; cdr3_aa: CASSLEVALSYEQYF; cdr3_nt: TGTGCCAGCAGTTTAGAGGTAGCCCTCTCCTACGAGCAGTACTTC
clone_size: NA; j_call: TRBJ1-2; d_call: TRBD1; v_call: TRBV2; cdr3_aa: CASSSGGVAYGYTF; cdr3_nt: TGTGCCAGCAGTTCAGGGGGAGTTGCCTATGGCTACACCTTC
clone_size: NA; j_call: TRBJ2-5; d_call: NA; v_call: TRBV18; cdr3_aa: CASSPDGREETQYF; cdr3_nt: TGTGCCAGCTCACCAGACGGCCGAGAAGAGACCCAGTACTTC
clone_size: NA; j_call: TRBJ2-1; d_call: NA; v_call: TRBV5-1; cdr3_aa: CASSFLGGGLGYNEQFF; cdr3_nt: TGCGCCAGCAGCTTCCTGGGAGGGGGCCTGGGATACAATGAGCAGTTCTTC
clone_size: once; j_call: TRBJ2-1; d_call: TRBD1; v_call: TRBV7-2; cdr3_aa: CASSAARKGARKFF; cdr3_nt: TGTGCCAGCAGCGCAGCGAGAAAGGGGGCTCGAAAGTTCTTC
clone_size: few; j_call: TRBJ2-3; d_call: NA; v_call: TRBV7-8; cdr3_aa: CASSSTRLAEYTDTQYF; cdr3_nt: TGTGCCAGCAGCTCCACGCGGTTAGCGGAGTACACAGATACGCAGTATTTT
clone_size: NA; j_call: TRBJ2-7; d_call: NA; v_call: TRBV10-1; cdr3_aa: CASSTGRNYEQYF; cdr3_nt: TGCGCCAGCAGCACAGGACGAAACTACGAGCAGTACTTC
clone_size: few; j_call: TRBJ2-3; d_call: NA; v_call: TRBV5-4; cdr3_aa: CASSPRSGAYTQYF; cdr3_nt: TGTGCCAGCAGCCCAAGGTCCGGGGCATATACGCAGTATTTT
clone_size: NA; j_call: TRBJ2-6; d_call: NA; v_call: TRBV7-9; cdr3_aa: CASSLGRSSGANVLTF; cdr3_nt: TGTGCCAGCAGCTTAGGTAGGAGCTCTGGGGCCAACGTCCTGACTTTC
clone_size: NA; j_call: TRBJ2-1; d_call: TRBD2; v_call: TRBV5-6; cdr3_aa: CASSLVRSGLAGARASQFF; cdr3_nt: TGTGCCAGCAGCTTGGTTCGGTCGGGCTTAGCGGGAGCAAGGGCCTCGCAGTTCTTC
clone_size: NA; j_call: TRBJ2-5; d_call: NA; v_call: TRBV7-9; cdr3_aa: CASSPTGLGETQYF; cdr3_nt: TGTGCCAGCAGCCCAACAGGGCTCGGAGAGACCCAGTACTTC
clone_size: NA; j_call: TRBJ1-1; d_call: TRBD1; v_call: TRBV2; cdr3_aa: CARDRGQNTEAFF; cdr3_nt: TGTGCCAGGGACAGGGGTCAGAACACTGAAGCTTTCTTT
clone_size: few; j_call: TRBJ2-2; d_call: TRBD1; v_call: TRBV7-6; cdr3_aa: CASSLRGQGELFF; cdr3_nt: TGTGCCAGCAGCTTAAGGGGGCAAGGGGAGCTGTTTTTT
clone_size: NA; j_call: TRBJ2-5; d_call: TRBD1; v_call: TRBV25-1; cdr3_aa: CASSDRVKGTQYF; cdr3_nt: TGTGCCAGCTCCGACAGGGTAAAGGGGACCCAGTACTTC
clone_size: few; j_call: TRBJ2-4; d_call: TRBD1; v_call: TRBV7-9; cdr3_aa: CASSREGGQGTNIQYF; cdr3_nt: TGTGCCAGCAGCCGAGAAGGGGGACAGGGGACGAACATTCAGTACTTC
clone_size: few; j_call: TRBJ2-3; d_call: NA; v_call: TRBV29-1; cdr3_aa: CSVDPGRGVGNTQYF; cdr3_nt: TGCAGCGTTGACCCGGGTCGCGGCGTTGGAAATACGCAGTATTTT
clone_size: NA; j_call: TRBJ1-3; d_call: NA; v_call: TRBV7-2; cdr3_aa: CASSLVTPRNTIYF; cdr3_nt: TGTGCCAGCAGCTTAGTCACCCCTCGAAACACCATATATTTT
clone_size: NA; j_call: TRBJ2-5; d_call: NA; v_call: TRBV7-9; cdr3_aa: CASRRTQGRETQYF; cdr3_nt: TGTGCCAGCAGACGCACTCAGGGGAGAGAGACCCAGTACTTC
clone_size: few; j_call: TRBJ2-3; d_call: TRBD2; v_call: TRBV5-4; cdr3_aa: CASSLDPTGTSWRNTQYF; cdr3_nt: TGTGCCAGCAGCTTGGACCCTACCGGGACTAGTTGGAGAAATACGCAGTATTTT
clone_size: few; j_call: TRBJ1-1; d_call: NA; v_call: TRBV19; cdr3_aa: CASSDTGYREAFF; cdr3_nt: TGTGCCAGTAGTGACACAGGGTACCGAGAAGCTTTCTTT
clone_size: NA; j_call: TRBJ2-3; d_call: NA; v_call: TRBV18; cdr3_aa: CASSPPRLLETDTQYF; cdr3_nt: TGTGCCAGCTCACCACCCCGACTGCTAGAGACAGATACGCAGTATTTT
clone_size: few; j_call: TRBJ1-4; d_call: NA; v_call: TRBV4-3; cdr3_aa: CASSQEKGAATNEKLFF; cdr3_nt: TGCGCCAGCAGCCAAGAGAAGGGAGCGGCAACTAATGAAAAACTGTTTTTT
clone_size: few; j_call: TRBJ2-1; d_call: NA; v_call: TRBV11-2; cdr3_aa: CASSPTPRSGPYNEQFF; cdr3_nt: TGTGCCAGCAGCCCTACGCCCAGGTCAGGCCCATACAATGAGCAGTTCTTC
clone_size: few; j_call: TRBJ2-5; d_call: NA; v_call: TRBV6-6; cdr3_aa: CASSYTRGFWETQYF; cdr3_nt: TGTGCCAGCAGTTACACCAGGGGATTTTGGGAGACCCAGTACTTC
clone_size: few; j_call: TRBJ2-5; d_call: NA; v_call: TRBV6-1; cdr3_aa: CARERYQETQYF; cdr3_nt: TGTGCCAGAGAGCGGTACCAAGAGACCCAGTACTTC
clone_size: NA; j_call: TRBJ2-1; d_call: NA; v_call: TRBV21-1; cdr3_aa: CASSKENSGGSYNEQFF; cdr3_nt: TGTGCCAGCAGCAAAGAGAATAGCGGGGGCTCCTACAATGAGCAGTTCTTC
clone_size: few; j_call: TRBJ2-7; d_call: TRBD2; v_call: TRBV27; cdr3_aa: CASSLFVAGGPRMFEQYF; cdr3_nt: TGTGCCAGCAGTTTATTCGTAGCGGGAGGGCCAAGGATGTTCGAGCAGTACTTC
clone_size: NA; j_call: TRBJ2-2; d_call: NA; v_call: TRBV29-1; cdr3_aa: CSVGSGGPGTGELFF; cdr3_nt: TGCAGCGTTGGATCGGGGGGCCCGGGGACCGGGGAGCTGTTTTTT
clone_size: few; j_call: TRBJ1-3; d_call: NA; v_call: TRBV21-1; cdr3_aa: CASITARSKLSGNTIYF; cdr3_nt: TGTGCCAGCATAACCGCTAGGAGCAAGCTTTCTGGAAACACCATATATTTT
clone_size: NA; j_call: TRBJ2-5; d_call: NA; v_call: TRBV7-3; cdr3_aa: CASSLNPQETQYF; cdr3_nt: TGTGCCAGCAGCTTAAATCCCCAAGAGACCCAGTACTTC
clone_size: NA; j_call: TRBJ2-5; d_call: NA; v_call: TRBV28; cdr3_aa: CASSLVDRQETQYF; cdr3_nt: TGTGCCAGCAGTTTGGTGGACAGACAAGAGACCCAGTACTTC
clone_size: NA; j_call: TRBJ2-7; d_call: TRBD2; v_call: TRBV7-9; cdr3_aa: CASSSRLAGLRYEQYF; cdr3_nt: TGTGCCAGCAGCTCAAGACTAGCGGGACTTCGATACGAGCAGTACTTC
clone_size: few; j_call: TRBJ2-1; d_call: TRBD2; v_call: TRBV7-2; cdr3_aa: CASSFVGTSGGGFYNEQFF; cdr3_nt: TGTGCCAGCAGCTTCGTTGGGACTAGCGGAGGGGGATTCTACAATGAGCAGTTCTTC
clone_size: few; j_call: TRBJ2-7; d_call: NA; v_call: TRBV15; cdr3_aa: CATSRDVAYEQYF; cdr3_nt: TGTGCCACCAGCAGAGATGTCGCATACGAGCAGTACTTC
clone_size: NA; j_call: TRBJ2-5; d_call: NA; v_call: TRBV11-2; cdr3_aa: CASSSPRLDLQETQYF; cdr3_nt: TGTGCCAGCAGCTCTCCCCGACTAGATCTACAAGAGACCCAGTACTTC
clone_size: NA; j_call: TRBJ2-7; d_call: NA; v_call: TRBV6-1; cdr3_aa: CASSEAGVSYEQYF; cdr3_nt: TGTGCCAGCAGTGAAGCCGGGGTTTCCTACGAGCAGTACTTC
clone_size: NA; j_call: TRBJ1-2; d_call: NA; v_call: TRBV7-9; cdr3_aa: CASSQVGRANYGYTF; cdr3_nt: TGTGCCAGCAGCCAGGTGGGCAGGGCCAACTATGGCTACACCTTC
clone_size: few; j_call: TRBJ2-3; d_call: TRBD2; v_call: TRBV11-2; cdr3_aa: CASSLAGIAGITSTDTQYF; cdr3_nt: TGTGCCAGCAGCTTAGCTGGGATAGCGGGAATTACTAGCACAGATACGCAGTATTTT
clone_size: few; j_call: TRBJ2-3; d_call: NA; v_call: TRBV4-2; cdr3_aa: CASSHPPGTQYF; cdr3_nt: TGTGCCAGCAGCCATCCCCCGGGTACGCAGTATTTT
clone_size: few; j_call: TRBJ2-2; d_call: NA; v_call: TRBV9; cdr3_aa: CASSWRDTTGELFF; cdr3_nt: TGTGCCAGCAGTTGGCGGGATACTACCGGGGAGCTGTTTTTT
clone_size: NA; j_call: TRBJ2-2; d_call: NA; v_call: TRBV4-2; cdr3_aa: CASSPGGSTGELFF; cdr3_nt: TGTGCCAGCAGCCCGGGCGGATCCACCGGGGAGCTGTTTTTT
clone_size: few; j_call: TRBJ1-1; d_call: TRBD1; v_call: TRBV20-1; cdr3_aa: CSTRQGEAFF; cdr3_nt: TGCAGTACTCGACAGGGTGAAGCTTTCTTT
clone_size: few; j_call: TRBJ1-4; d_call: TRBD1; v_call: TRBV2; cdr3_aa: CASTPGTGREKLFF; cdr3_nt: TGTGCCAGCACGCCCGGGACAGGGCGTGAAAAACTGTTTTTT
clone_size: NA; j_call: TRBJ1-5; d_call: TRBD1; v_call: TRBV6-6; cdr3_aa: CASSSRGLNQPQHF; cdr3_nt: TGTGCCAGCAGTTCCAGGGGGCTTAATCAGCCCCAGCATTTT